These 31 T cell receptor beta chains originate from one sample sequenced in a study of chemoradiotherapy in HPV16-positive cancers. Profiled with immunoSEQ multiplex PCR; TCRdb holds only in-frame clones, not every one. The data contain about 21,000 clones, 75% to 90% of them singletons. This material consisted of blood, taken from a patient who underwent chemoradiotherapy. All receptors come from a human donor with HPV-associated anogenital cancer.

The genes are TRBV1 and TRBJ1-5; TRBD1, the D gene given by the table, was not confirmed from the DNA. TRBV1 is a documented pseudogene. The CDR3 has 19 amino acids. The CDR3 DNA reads TGCACCAGCAGCTGGCCGGAGGGACAGTTGTGGGGTTTGTATCAGCCCCAGCATTTT. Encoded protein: CTSSWPEGQLWGLYQPQHF.

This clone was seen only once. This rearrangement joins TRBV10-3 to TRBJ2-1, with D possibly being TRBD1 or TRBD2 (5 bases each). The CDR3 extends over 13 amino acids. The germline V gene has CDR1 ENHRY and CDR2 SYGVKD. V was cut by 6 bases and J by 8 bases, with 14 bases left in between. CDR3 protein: CAISSLGDYEQFF. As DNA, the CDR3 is TGTGCCATCAGCTCCCTGGGGGATTATGAGCAGTTCTTC.

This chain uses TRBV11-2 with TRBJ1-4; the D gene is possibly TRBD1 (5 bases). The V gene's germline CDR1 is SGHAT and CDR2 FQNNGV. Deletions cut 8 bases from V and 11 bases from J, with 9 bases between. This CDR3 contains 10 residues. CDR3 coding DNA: TGTGCCAGCCGCGGGGGGAAACTGTTTTTT. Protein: CASRGGKLFF.

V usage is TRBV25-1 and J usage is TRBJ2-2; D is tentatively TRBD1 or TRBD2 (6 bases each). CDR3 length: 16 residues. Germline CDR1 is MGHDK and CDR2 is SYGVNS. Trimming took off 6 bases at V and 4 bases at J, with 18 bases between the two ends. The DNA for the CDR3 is TGTGCCAGCAGAAAGGGGGGATTGGAGGGCACCGGGGAGCTGTTTTTT. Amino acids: CASRKGGLEGTGELFF. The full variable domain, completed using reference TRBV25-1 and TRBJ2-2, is EADIYQTPRYLVIGTGKKITLECSQTMGHDKMYWYQQDPGMELHLIHYSYGVNSTEKGDLSSESTVSRIRTEHFPLTLESARPSHTSQYLCASRKGGLEGTGELFFGEGSRLTVL.

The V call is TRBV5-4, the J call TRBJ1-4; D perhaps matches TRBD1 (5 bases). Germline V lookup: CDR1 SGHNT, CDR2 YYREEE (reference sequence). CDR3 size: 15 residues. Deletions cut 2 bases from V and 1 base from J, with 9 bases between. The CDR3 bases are TGTGCCAGCAGCTTCCAGGGTGGAACTAATGAAAAACTGTTTTTT. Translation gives CASSFQGGTNEKLFF.

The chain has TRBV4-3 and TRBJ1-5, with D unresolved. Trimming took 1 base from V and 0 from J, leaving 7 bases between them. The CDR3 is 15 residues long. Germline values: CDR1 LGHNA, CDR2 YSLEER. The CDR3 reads CASSQGQNSNQPQHF. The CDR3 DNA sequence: TGCGCCAGCAGCCAAGGTCAGAATAGCAATCAGCCCCAGCATTTT.

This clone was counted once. This CDR3 is CASSRGGLAGNNEQFF. DNA of the CDR3: TGTGCCAGCAGCCGAGGGGGGCTAGCGGGTAACAATGAGCAGTTCTTC. The chain has TRBV5-4 and TRBJ2-1; 8 positions match TRBD2. CDR1 and CDR2 from the germline V gene are SGHNT and YYREEE (reference sequence). The V and J ends lost 4 bases and 5 bases, in that order; junction bases with no gene match: 11. The CDR3 runs 16 residues.

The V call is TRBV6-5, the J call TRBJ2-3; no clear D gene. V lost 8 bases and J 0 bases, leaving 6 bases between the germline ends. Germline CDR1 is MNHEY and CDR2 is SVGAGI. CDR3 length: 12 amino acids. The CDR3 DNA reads TGTGCCAGCCAGAAAAGCACAGATACGCAGTATTTT. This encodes CASQKSTDTQYF.

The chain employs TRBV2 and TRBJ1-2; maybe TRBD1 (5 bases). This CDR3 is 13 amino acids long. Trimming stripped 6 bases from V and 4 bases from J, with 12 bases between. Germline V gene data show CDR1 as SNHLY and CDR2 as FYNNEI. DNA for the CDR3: TGTGCCAGCAGCCTCCGGGACGGCTATGGCTACACCTTC. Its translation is CASSLRDGYGYTF.

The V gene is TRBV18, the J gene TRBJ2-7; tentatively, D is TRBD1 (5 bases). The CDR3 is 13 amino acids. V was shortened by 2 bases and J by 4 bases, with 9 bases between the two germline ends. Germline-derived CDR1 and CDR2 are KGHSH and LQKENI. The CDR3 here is CASSPGAGYEQYF. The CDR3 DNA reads TGTGCCAGCTCACCAGGGGCAGGGTACGAGCAGTACTTC.

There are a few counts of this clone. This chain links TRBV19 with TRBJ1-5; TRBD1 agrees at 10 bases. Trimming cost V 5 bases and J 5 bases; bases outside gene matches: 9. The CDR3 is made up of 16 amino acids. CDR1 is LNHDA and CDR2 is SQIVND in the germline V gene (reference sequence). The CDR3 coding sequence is TGTGCCAGTAGTTCCTCGACAGGGGGCGGGCATCAGCCCCAGCATTTT. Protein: CASSSSTGGGHQPQHF.

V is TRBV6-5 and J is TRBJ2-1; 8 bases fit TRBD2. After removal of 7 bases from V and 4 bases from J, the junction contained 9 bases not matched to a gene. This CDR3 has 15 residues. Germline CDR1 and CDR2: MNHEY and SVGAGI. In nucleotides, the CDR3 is TGTGCCAGCAAAAACAGCGGGAGTCGGTACAATGAGCAGTTCTTC. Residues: CASKNSGSRYNEQFF.

The CDR3 region is CASSFRQGYEQYF. As DNA, the CDR3 is TGTGCCAGCAGCTTTCGACAGGGCTACGAGCAGTACTTC. The V and J genes are TRBV7-8 and TRBJ2-7, with TRBD1 matching over 7 bases. The CDR3 extends over 13 amino acids. The J segment lost 3 bases and the V segment lost 3 bases, leaving 2 bases of the junction unmatched. Germline CDR1 is SGHVS and CDR2 is FQNEAQ.

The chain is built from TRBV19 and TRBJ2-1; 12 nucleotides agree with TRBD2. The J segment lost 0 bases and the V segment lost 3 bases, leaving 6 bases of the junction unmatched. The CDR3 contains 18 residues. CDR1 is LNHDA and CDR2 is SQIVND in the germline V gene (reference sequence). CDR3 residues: CASSMGGGLAGSYNEQFF. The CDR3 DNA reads TGTGCCAGTAGTATGGGTGGGGGACTAGCGGGCTCCTACAATGAGCAGTTCTTC.

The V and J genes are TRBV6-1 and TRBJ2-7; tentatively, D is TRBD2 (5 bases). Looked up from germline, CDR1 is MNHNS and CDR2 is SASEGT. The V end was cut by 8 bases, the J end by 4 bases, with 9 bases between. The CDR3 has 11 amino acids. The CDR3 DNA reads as TGTGCCAGCCGATCGGGGTACGAGCAGTACTTC. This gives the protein CASRSGYEQYF.

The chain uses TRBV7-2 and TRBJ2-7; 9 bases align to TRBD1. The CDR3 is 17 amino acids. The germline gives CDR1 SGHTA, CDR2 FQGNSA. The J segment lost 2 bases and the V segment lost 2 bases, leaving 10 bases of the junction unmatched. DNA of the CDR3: TGTGCCAGCAGCTTACTTGGGGGGGGACAGGGAGCCTACGAGCAGTACTTC. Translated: CASSLLGGGQGAYEQYF.

CDR3: CASSFQRDGYEQYF. The DNA for the CDR3 is TGTGCCAGCAGCTTTCAGCGGGACGGCTACGAGCAGTACTTC. The V and J genes are TRBV7-2 and TRBJ2-7, with 7 bases identical to TRBD2. CDR1 and CDR2 (germline): SGHTA, FQGNSA. CDR3 length: 14 residues. Trimming at V came to 3 bases and at J to 3 bases, leaving 5 bases not matched to a gene. Filled out from reference TRBV7-2 and TRBJ2-7, the complete variable domain reads GAGVSQSPSNKVTEKGKDVELRCDPISGHTALYWYRQSLGQGLEFLIYFQGNSAPDKSGLPSDRFSAERTGGSVSTLTIQRTQQEDSAVYLCASSFQRDGYEQYFGPGTRLTVT.

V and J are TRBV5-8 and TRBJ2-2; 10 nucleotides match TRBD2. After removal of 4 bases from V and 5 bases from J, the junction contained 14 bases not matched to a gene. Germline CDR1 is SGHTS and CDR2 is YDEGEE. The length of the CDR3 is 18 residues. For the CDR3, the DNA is TGTGCCAGCAGCCGGTCGTTCCTAGCGGGAGTTGTAACCGGGGAGCTGTTTTTT. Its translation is CASSRSFLAGVVTGELFF.

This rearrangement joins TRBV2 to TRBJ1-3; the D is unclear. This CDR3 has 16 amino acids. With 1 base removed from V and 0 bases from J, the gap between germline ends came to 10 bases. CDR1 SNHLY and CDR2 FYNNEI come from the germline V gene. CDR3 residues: CASSEGRPISGNTIYF. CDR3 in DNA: TGTGCCAGCAGTGAAGGGAGACCCATCTCTGGAAACACCATATATTTT.

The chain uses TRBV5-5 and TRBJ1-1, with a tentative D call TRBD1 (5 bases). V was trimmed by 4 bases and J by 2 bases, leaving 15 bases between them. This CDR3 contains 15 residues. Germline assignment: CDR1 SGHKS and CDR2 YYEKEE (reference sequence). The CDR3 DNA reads TGTGCCAGCAGCCGAGAGACAGCTATCAACACTGAAGCTTTCTTT. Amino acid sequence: CASSRETAINTEAFF.

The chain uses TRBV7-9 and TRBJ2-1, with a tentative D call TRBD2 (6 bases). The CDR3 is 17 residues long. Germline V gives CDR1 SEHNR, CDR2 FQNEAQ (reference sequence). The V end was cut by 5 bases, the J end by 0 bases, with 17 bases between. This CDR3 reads CASSTPGGPRSYNEQFF. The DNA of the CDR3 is TGTGCCAGCAGCACACCCGGGGGTCCCCGCTCCTACAATGAGCAGTTCTTC.

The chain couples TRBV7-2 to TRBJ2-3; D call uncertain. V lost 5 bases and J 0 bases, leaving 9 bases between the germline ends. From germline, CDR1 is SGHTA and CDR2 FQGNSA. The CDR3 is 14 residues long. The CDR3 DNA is TGTGCCAGCAGCCTCCGGGTAAGCACAGATACGCAGTATTTT. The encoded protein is CASSLRVSTDTQYF.

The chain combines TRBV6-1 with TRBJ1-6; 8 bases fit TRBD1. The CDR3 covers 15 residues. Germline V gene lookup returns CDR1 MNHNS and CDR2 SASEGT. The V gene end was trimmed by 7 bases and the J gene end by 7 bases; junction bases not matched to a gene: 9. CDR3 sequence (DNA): TGTGCCAGCACCGACAGGGGTAGACAGAATTCACCCCTCCACTTT. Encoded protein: CASTDRGRQNSPLHF.

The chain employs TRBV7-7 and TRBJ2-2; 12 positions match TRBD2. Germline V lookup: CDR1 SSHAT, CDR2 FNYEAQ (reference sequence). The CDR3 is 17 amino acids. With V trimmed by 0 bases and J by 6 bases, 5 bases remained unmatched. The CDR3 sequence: CASSLAPSGGASGELFF. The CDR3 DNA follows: TGTGCCAGCAGCTTAGCGCCTAGCGGGGGGGCCTCCGGGGAGCTGTTTTTT.

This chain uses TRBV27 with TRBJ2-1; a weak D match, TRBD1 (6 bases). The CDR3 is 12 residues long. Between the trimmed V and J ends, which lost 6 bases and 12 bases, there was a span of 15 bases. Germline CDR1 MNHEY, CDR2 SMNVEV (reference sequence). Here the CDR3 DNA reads TGTGCCAGCAGGCTATCAGGGGCTGTGCAGTTCTTC. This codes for CASRLSGAVQFF.

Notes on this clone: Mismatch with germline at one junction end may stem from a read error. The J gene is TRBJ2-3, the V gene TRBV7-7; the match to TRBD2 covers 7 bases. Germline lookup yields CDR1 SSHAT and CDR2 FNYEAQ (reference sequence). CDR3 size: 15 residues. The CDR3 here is CASSSLPGGTDTQYF. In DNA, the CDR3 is TGTGCTAGCAGCTCATTACCCGGGGGGACAGATACGCAGTATTTT. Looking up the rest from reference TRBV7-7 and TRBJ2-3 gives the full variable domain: GAGVSQSPRYKVTKRGQDVTLRCDPISSHATLYWYQQALGQGPEFLTYFNYEAQPDKSGLPSDRFSAERPEGSISTLTIQRTEQRDSAMYRCASSSLPGGTDTQYFGPGTRLTVL.

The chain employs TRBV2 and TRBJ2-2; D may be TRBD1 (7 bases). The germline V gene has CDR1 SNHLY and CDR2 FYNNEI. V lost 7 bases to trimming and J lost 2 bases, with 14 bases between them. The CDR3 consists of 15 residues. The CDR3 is CASTQTGTNTGELFF. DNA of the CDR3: TGTGCCAGCACCCAGACAGGGACTAACACCGGGGAGCTGTTTTTT.

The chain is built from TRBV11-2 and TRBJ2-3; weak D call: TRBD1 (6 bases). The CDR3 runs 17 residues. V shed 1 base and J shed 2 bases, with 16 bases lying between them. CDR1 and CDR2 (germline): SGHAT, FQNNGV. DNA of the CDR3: TGTGCCAGCAGCTTAGTAGTCCCAGGGGCCCTCACAGATACGCAGTATTTT. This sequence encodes CASSLVVPGALTDTQYF.

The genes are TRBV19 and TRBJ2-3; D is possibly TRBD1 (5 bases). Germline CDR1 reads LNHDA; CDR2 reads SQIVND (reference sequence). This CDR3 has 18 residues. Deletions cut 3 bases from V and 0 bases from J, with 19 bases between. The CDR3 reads CASSMGRRRFGSTDTQYF. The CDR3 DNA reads TGTGCCAGTAGTATGGGGCGAAGACGGTTTGGTAGCACAGATACGCAGTATTTT. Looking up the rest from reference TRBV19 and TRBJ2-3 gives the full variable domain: DGGITQSPKYLFRKEGQNVTLSCEQNLNHDAMYWYRQDPGQGLRLIYYSQIVNDFQKGDIAEGYSVSREKKESFPLTVTSAQKNPTAFYLCASSMGRRRFGSTDTQYFGPGTRLTVL.

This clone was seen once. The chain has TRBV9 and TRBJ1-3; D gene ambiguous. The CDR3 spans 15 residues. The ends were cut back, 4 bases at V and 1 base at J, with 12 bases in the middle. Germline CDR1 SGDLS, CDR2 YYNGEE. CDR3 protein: CASSLRTSSGNTIYF. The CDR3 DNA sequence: TGTGCCAGCAGCCTCCGGACTTCTTCTGGAAACACCATATATTTT.

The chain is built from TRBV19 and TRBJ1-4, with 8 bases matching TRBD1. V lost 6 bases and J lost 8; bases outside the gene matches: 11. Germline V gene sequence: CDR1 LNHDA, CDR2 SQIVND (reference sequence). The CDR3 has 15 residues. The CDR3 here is CASSSQTTGEEKLFF. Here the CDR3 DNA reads TGTGCCAGTAGCTCGCAAACGACAGGGGAGGAAAAACTGTTTTTT.